This T cell receptor (beta chain) is drawn from a study of T cell changes during pregnancy in multiple sclerosis. Measured with immunoSEQ multiplex PCR; TCRdb has only the in-frame clones, and not every one. This table has 100,000 to 150,000 clones, approximately 93% appearing once. Trimming stripped 4 bases from V and 8 bases from J, with 12 bases between. CDR3 length: 14 residues. CDR1 and CDR2 from the germline V gene are LNHDA and SQIVND (reference sequence). The sequence came from a female donor with multiple sclerosis, enrolled in a pregnancy study. This chain links TRBV19 with TRBJ1-6, with D perhaps matching TRBD1 (6 bases). The material sequenced was peripheral blood, taken before pregnancy. CDR3 bases: TGTGCCAGTAGTAGACAGGAAGCAGATTCACCCCTCCACTTT. Protein: CASSRQEADSPLHF.